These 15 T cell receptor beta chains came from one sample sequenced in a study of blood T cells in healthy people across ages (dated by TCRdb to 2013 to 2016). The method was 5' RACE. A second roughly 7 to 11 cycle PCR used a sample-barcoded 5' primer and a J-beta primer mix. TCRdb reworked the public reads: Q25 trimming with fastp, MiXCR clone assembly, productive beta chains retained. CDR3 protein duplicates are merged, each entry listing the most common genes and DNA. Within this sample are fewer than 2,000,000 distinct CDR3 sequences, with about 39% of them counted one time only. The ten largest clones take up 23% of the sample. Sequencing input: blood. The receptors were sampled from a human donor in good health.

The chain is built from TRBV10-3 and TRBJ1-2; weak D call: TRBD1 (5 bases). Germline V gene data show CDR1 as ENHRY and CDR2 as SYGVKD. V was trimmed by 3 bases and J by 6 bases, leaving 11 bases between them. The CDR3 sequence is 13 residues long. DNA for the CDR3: TGTGCCATCAGTGACAGCCTCAGGGATGGCTACACCTTC. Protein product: CAISDSLRDGYTF.

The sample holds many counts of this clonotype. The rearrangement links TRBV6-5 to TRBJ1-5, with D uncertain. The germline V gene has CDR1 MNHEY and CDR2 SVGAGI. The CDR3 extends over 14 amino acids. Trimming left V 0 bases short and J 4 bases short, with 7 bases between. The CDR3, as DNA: TGTGCCAGCAGTTACTCAAGAGATAATCAGCCCCAGCATTTT. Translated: CASSYSRDNQPQHF.

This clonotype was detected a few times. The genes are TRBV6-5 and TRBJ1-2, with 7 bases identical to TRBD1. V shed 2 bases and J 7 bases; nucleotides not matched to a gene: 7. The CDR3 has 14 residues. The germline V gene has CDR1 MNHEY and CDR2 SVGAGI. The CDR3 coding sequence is TGTGCCAGCAGTTACGGGCAGGGGGAGTCTGGCTACACCTTC. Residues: CASSYGQGESGYTF.

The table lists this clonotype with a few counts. The CDR3 bases are TGTGCCAGCAGCTTAGCGGGACGCCGGAACATTCAGTACTTC. Its translation: CASSLAGRRNIQYF. The V gene is TRBV11-2, the J gene TRBJ2-4, with D perhaps TRBD1 or TRBD2 (5 bases each). CDR1 is SGHAT, CDR2 FQNNGV, per germline. V was clipped by 1 base and J by 7 bases, with 11 bases between them. The CDR3 loop spans 14 amino acids.

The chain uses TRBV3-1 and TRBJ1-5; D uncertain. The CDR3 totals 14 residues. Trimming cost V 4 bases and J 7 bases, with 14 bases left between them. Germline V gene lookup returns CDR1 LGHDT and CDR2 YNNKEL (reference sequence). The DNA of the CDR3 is TGTGCCAGCAGCCCCGAGGGTTCGTTCCAGCCCCAGCATTTT. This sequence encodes CASSPEGSFQPQHF. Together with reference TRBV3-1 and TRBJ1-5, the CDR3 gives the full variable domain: DTAVSQTPKYLVTQMGNDKSIKCEQNLGHDTMYWYKQDSKKFLKIMFSYNNKELIINETVPNRFSPKSPDKAHLNLHINSLELGDSAVYFCASSPEGSFQPQHFGDGTRLSIL.

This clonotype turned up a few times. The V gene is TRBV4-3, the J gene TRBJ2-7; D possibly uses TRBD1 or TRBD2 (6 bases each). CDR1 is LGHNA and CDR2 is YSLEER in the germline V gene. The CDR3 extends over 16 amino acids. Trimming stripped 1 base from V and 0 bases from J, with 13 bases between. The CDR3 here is CASSQGWGAFSYEQYF. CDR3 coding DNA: TGCGCCAGCAGCCAAGGGTGGGGGGCCTTCTCCTACGAGCAGTACTTC.

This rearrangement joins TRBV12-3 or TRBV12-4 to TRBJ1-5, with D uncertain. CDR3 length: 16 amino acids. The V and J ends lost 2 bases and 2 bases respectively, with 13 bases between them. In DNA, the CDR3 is TGTGCCAGCAGTTTATATGGGGAGATAGGCAATCAGCCCCAGCATTTT. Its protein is CASSLYGEIGNQPQHF.

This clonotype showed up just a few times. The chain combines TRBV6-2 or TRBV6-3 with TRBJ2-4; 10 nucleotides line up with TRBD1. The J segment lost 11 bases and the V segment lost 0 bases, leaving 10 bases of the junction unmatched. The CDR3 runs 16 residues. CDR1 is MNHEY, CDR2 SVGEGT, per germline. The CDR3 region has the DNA TGTGCCAGCAGTTACTCGGACAGGGGGGTAGTGGGAGTTCAGTACTTC. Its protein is CASSYSDRGVVGVQYF.

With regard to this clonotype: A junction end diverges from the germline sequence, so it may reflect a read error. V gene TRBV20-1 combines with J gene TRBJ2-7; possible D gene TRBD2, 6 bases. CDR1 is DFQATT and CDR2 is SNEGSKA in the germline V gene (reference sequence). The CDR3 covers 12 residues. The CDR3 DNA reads TGCAGCGCTAGAGGATCGGGAGCCGAGCAGTACTTC. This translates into CSARGSGAEQYF.

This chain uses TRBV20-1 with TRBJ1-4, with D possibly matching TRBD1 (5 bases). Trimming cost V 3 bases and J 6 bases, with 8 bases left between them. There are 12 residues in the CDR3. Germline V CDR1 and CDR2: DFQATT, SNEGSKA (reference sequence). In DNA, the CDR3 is TGCAGTGCTAGGTACAGGCATGAAAAACTGTTTTTT. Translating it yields CSARYRHEKLFF.

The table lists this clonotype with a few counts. DNA for the CDR3: TGTGCCAGCAGTTTAGGTACTCCGGGACTAGCGTACGAGCAGTACTTC. Translating it yields CASSLGTPGLAYEQYF. This chain joins TRBV12-3 or TRBV12-4 and TRBJ2-5; 10 nucleotides match TRBD2. With the DNA end fitting TRBJ2-7 better, the J assignment may be wrong. The CDR3 runs to 16 residues.

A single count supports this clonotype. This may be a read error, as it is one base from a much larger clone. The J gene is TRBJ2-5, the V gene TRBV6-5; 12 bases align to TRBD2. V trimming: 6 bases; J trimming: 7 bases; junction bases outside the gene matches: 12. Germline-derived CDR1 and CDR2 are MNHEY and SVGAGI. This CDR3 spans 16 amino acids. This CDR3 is CASSQTSGGSQGTQYF. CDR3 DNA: TGTGCCAGCAGCCAGACTAGCGGGGGTTCTCAGGGGACCCAGTACTTC.

CDR3 amino acids: CASSPGQGRNEKLFF. CDR3 in DNA: TGTGCCAGCAGCCCTGGACAGGGGAGGAATGAAAAACTGTTTTTT. The chain is built from TRBV7-9 and TRBJ1-4, with 9 bases identical to TRBD1. Germline V lookup: CDR1 SEHNR, CDR2 FQNEAQ (reference sequence). This CDR3 has 15 residues. V trimming: 5 bases; J trimming: 5 bases; junction bases outside the gene matches: 6.

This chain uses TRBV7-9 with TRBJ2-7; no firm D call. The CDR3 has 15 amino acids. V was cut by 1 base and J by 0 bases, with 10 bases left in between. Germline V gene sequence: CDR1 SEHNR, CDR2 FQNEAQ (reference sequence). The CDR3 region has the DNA TGTGCCAGCAGCTTAGGGGTACCGAGCTCCTACGAGCAGTACTTC. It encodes CASSLGVPSSYEQYF.

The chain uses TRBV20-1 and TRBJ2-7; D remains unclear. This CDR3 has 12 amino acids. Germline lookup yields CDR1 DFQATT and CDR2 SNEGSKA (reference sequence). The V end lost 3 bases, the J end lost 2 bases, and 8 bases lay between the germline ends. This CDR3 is CSARTRTYEQYF. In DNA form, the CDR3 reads TGCAGTGCTAGGACAAGAACCTACGAGCAGTACTTC.